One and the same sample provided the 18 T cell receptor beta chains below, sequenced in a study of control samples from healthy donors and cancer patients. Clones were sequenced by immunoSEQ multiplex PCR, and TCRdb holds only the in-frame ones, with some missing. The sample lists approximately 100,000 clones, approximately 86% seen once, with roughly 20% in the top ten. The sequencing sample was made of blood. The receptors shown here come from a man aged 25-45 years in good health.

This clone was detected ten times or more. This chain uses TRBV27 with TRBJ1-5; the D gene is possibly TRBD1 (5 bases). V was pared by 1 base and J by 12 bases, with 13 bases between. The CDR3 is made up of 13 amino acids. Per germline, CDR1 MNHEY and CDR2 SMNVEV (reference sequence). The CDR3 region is CASSLYGGGDQHF. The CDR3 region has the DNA TGTGCCAGCAGTTTATACGGGGGAGGGGACCAGCATTTT.

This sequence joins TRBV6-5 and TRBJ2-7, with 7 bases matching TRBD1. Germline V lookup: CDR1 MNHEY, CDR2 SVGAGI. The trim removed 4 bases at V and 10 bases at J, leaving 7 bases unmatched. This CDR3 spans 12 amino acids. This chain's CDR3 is CASSLWDSDQYV. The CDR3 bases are TGTGCCAGCAGTTTGTGGGACAGCGATCAGTACGTC.

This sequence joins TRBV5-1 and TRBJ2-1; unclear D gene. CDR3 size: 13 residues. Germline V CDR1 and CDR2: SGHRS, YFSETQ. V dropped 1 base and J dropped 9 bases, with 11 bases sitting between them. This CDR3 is CASSLHDLSEQFF. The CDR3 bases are TGCGCCAGCAGCTTGCACGACCTTTCTGAGCAGTTCTTC.

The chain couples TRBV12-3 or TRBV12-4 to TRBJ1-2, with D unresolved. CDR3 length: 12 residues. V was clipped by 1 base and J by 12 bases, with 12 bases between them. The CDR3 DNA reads TGTGCCAGCAGTTTAGAACGCGGTAGCCACACCTTC. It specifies CASSLERGSHTF.

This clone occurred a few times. The CDR3 region is CAWSRGWTEAFF. CDR3 nucleotide sequence: TGTGCCTGGAGTCGGGGTTGGACTGAAGCTTTCTTT. The gene calls are TRBV30 and TRBJ1-1; D not resolved. This CDR3 has 12 residues. Trimming removed 2 bases from V and 5 bases from J, with 9 bases in between. The germline gives CDR1 GTSNPN, CDR2 SVGIG (reference sequence).

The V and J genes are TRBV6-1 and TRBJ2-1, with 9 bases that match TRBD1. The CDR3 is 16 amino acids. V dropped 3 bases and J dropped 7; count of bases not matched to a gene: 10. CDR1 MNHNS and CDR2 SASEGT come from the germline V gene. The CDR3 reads CASSDRAGTGTNEQFF. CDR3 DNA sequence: TGTGCCAGCAGTGACAGGGCCGGGACAGGGACTAATGAGCAGTTCTTC.

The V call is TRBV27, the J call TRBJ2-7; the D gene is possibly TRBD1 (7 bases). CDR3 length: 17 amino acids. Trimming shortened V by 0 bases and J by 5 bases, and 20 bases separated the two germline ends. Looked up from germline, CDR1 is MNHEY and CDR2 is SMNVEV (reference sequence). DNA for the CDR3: TGTGCCAGCAGTTTATCCCCCCCCAGCCCAGGGGGGAACGAGCAGTACGTC. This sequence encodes CASSLSPPSPGGNEQYV.

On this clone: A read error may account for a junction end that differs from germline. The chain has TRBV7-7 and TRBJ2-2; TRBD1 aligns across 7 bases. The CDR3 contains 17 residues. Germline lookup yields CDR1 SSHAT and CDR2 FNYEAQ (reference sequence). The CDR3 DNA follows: TGTGCTAGCACCCGGGCCCCTACAGGGGCAGGGACCGGGGAGCTGTTTTTT. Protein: CASTRAPTGAGTGELFF.

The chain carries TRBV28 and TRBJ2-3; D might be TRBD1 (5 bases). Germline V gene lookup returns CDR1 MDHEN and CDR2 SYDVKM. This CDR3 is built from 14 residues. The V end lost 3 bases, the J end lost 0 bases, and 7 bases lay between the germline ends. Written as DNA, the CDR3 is TGTGCCAGCAGTTTTAGGGGTAGCACAGATACGCAGTATTTT. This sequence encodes CASSFRGSTDTQYF.

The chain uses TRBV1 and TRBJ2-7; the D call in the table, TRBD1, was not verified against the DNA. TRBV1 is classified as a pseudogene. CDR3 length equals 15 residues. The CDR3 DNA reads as TGCACCAGCAGGCCCAGGGGGGTCAGCTCCTACGAGCAGTACGTC. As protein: CTSRPRGVSSYEQYV.

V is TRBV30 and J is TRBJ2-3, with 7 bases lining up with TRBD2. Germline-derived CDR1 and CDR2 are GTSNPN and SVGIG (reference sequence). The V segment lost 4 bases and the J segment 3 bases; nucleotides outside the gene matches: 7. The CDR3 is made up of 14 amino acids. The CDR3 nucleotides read TGTGCCTGGACCCGTGGGGGGGGGACAGATACGCAGTATTTT. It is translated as CAWTRGGGTDTQYF. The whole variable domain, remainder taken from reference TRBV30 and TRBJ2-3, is SQTIHQWPATLVQPVGSPLSLECTVEGTSNPNLYWYRQAAGRGLQLLFYSVGIGQISSEVPQNLSASRPQDRQFILSSKKLLLSDSGFYLCAWTRGGGTDTQYFGPGTRLTVL.

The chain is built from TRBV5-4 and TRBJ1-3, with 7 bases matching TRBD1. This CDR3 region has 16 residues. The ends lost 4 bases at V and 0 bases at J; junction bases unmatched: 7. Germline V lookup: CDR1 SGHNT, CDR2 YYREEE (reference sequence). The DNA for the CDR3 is TGTGCCAGCAGCCCTGGGACAGCGCGCTCTGGAAACACCATATATTTT. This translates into CASSPGTARSGNTIYF. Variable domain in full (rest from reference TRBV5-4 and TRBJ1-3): ETGVTQSPTHLIKTRGQQVTLRCSSQSGHNTVSWYQQALGQGPQFIFQYYREEENGRGNFPPRFSGLQFPNYSSELNVNALELDDSALYLCASSPGTARSGNTIYFGEGSWLTVV.

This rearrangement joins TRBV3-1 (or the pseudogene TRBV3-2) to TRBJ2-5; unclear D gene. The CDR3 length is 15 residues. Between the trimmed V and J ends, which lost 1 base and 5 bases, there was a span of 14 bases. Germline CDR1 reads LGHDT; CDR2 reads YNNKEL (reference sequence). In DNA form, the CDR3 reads TGTGCCAGCAGCCAAGCCACCCTTCCTTCCGAGACCCAGTACTTC. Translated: CASSQATLPSETQYF.

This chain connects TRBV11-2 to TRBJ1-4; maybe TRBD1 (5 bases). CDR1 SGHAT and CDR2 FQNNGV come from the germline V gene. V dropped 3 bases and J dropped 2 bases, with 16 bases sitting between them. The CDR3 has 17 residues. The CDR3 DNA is TGTGCCAGCAGCTTGGGAATAGAGGGGTGGACTAATGAAAAACTGTTTTTT. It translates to CASSLGIEGWTNEKLFF.

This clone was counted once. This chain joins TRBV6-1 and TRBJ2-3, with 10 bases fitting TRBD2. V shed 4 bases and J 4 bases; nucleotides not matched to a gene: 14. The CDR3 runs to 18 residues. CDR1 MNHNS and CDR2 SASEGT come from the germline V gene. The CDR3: CASSVPPGSGGGADTQYF. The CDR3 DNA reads TGTGCCAGCAGTGTACCCCCGGGCAGCGGGGGGGGCGCAGATACGCAGTATTTT.

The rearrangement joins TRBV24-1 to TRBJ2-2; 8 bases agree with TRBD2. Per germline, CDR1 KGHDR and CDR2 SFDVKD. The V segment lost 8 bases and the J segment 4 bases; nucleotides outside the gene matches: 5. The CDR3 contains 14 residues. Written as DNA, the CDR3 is TGTGCCACCACCGGGGGGGGCTTCACCGGGGAGCTGTTTTTT. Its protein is CATTGGGFTGELFF.

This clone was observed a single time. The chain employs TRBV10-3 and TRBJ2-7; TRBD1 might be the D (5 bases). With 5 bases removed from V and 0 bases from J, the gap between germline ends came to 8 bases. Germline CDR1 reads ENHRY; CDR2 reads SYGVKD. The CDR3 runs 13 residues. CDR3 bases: TGTGCCATCAGTCAGGGTGGCTCCTACGAGCAGTACGTC. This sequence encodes CAISQGGSYEQYV.

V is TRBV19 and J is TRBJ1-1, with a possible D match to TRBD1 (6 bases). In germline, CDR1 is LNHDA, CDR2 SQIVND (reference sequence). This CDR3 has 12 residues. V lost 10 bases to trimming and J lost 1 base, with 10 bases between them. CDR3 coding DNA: TGTGCCACCAGACAGGCGAACACTGAAGCTTTCTTT. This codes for CATRQANTEAFF.